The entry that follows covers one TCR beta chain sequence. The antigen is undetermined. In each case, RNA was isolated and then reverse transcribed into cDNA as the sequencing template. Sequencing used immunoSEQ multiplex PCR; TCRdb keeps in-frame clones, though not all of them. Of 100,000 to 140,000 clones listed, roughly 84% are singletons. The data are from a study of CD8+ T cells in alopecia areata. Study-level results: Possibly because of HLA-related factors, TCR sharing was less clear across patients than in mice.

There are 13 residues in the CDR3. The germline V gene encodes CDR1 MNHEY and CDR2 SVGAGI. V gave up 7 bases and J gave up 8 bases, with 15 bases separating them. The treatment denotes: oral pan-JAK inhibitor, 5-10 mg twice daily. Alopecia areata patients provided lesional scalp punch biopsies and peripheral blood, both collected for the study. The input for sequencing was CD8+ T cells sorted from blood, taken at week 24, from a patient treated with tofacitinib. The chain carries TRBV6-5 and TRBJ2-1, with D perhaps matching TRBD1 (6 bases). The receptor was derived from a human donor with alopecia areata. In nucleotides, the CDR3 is TGTGCCAGCACCCGACTGGGGGCTGATGAGCAGTTCTTC. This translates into CASTRLGADEQFF.